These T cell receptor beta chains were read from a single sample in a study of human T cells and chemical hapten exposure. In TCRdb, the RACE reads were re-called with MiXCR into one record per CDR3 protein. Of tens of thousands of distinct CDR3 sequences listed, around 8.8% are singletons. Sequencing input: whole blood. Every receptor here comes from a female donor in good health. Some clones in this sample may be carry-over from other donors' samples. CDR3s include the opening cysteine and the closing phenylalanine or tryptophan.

CSAERGTSGISLGDEQYF,TRBJ2-7,TRBV20-1
CASSPRTVGEQFF,TRBJ2-1,TRBV6-5
CASTPTSGDSRRSSYEQYF,TRBJ2-7,TRBV28
CASSDGTVDSGNTIYF,TRBJ1-3,TRBV10-2
CASSFDTGELFF,TRBJ2-2,TRBV5-1
CASSLVVQREYHEQYF,TRBJ2-7,TRBV7-9
CASSLGDKYYEQYF,TRBJ2-7,TRBV12-3/TRBV12-4
CASSYLAGGPYEQYF,TRBJ2-7,TRBV6-5
CASMWSPGELFF,TRBJ2-2,TRBV6-2/TRBV6-3
CASTPTLAGPREQYF,TRBJ2-7,TRBV5-1
CASSRADFLIEQFF,TRBJ2-1,TRBV2
CASSQVAPPNEQYF,TRBJ2-7,TRBV14
CASRAQINYGYTF,TRBJ1-2,TRBV28
CASSSILAGYNEQFF,TRBJ2-1,TRBV6-2/TRBV6-3
CASRPGLQQETQYF,TRBJ2-5,TRBV12-3/TRBV12-4
CASSFSGFTYEQYF,TRBJ2-7,TRBV12-3/TRBV12-4
CASSPLQGINQPQHF,TRBJ1-5,TRBV27
CASSFSGGTRGNTIYF,TRBJ1-3,TRBV7-9
CATSRDWTLSNYGYTF,TRBJ1-2,TRBV15
CSAEIGTEGTDTQYF,TRBJ2-3,TRBV20-1
CASSQRGLYSNQPQHF,TRBJ1-5,TRBV12-3/TRBV12-4
CASSFDGDRVPSPLHF,TRBJ1-6,TRBV27
CASSPGLSYEQYF,TRBJ2-7,TRBV7-9
CASSLGLGEANEKLFF,TRBJ1-4,TRBV5-1
CASTVSNQPQHF,TRBJ1-5,TRBV2
CASSENMGLQETQYF,TRBJ2-5,TRBV2
CSVDFSAPGGEQFF,TRBJ2-1,TRBV29-1
CASSPQGTNSGNTIYF,TRBJ1-3,TRBV18
CASSPTGTADQPQHF,TRBJ1-5,TRBV18
CATYREGSNQPQHF,TRBJ1-5,TRBV24-1
CASSQGQEPNTGELFF,TRBJ2-2,TRBV11-3
CASSFSRAGNTIYF,TRBJ1-3,TRBV28
CASSYDRADGYTF,TRBJ1-2,TRBV6-6
CASRPGPSEGNQPQHF,TRBJ1-5,TRBV6-2/TRBV6-3
CASSLNGERYNEQFF,TRBJ2-1,TRBV6-5